The clone carrying this TCR beta chain has a handful of counts. Its target is not known. The data are from a study of CD8 T cells in ankylosing spondylitis. Overall study results and limits: Disease-linked clones proved CD8+ and comparatively uncommon in peripheral blood. What appeared characteristic of ankylosing spondylitis blood was a TCR beta motif of fewer than ten highly homologous variants.

For TCR beta, libraries came from quantitative 5'-RACE with molecular barcodes. Each CDR3 protein is one row after TCRdb ran MiXCR on the 5' RACE reads. The sample has over 100,000 distinct CDR3 sequences, over 10% seen once. The TCR was taken from a female donor with ankylosing spondylitis or in good health (not recorded which). The sequenced sample was blood, either unsorted or a sorted T cell fraction (not recorded which).

CDR3 DNA sequence: TGTGCCAGCTCACGGGACATGAACACTGAAGCTTTCTTT. Translated: CASSRDMNTEAFF. The chain is built from TRBV18 and TRBJ1-1; D might be TRBD1 (6 bases). CDR1 KGHSH and CDR2 LQKENI come from the germline V gene. The CDR3 is made up of 13 amino acids. Trimming stripped 4 bases from V and 0 bases from J, with 6 bases between.